This T cell receptor beta chain emerged from a study of cytomegalovirus exposure and HLA in healthy donors. The wider study: Clustering assigned 70% to 85% of the roughly 380 genotyped donors to the Caucasian-associated ancestry cluster. Study conclusions and caveats: The sole available immune exposure information was CMV serostatus. A later analysis showed that HLA-associated TCR beta chains had undergone more clonal expansion than equally common others. In an earlier analysis, in approximately 570 donors, most V segments appeared productive either ~90% or ~30% of the time.

The V gene's germline CDR1 is MNHNY and CDR2 SVGAGI (reference sequence). V lost 5 bases and J 9 bases, leaving 20 bases between the germline ends. The CDR3 has 15 amino acids. PCR used 60 Vbeta primers and 13 Jbeta primers. Only in-frame clones appear in the TCRdb table, and some are missing; sequencing was by immunoSEQ multiplex PCR. The sample includes 100,000 or so clones, around 80% of them seen just once. Comment on this clone: Its antigen is not identified.

Sequencing was performed on PBMCs. This TCR was recovered from a woman aged 45-65 years in good health and CMV-seropositive. The chain uses TRBV6-6 and TRBJ1-5, with D tentatively TRBD1 (5 bases). The CDR3 reads CASSALDSQPGPQHF. CDR3 in DNA: TGTGCCAGCAGTGCTCTAGACAGTCAACCGGGGCCCCAGCATTTT.